Shown below are 16 T cell receptor beta chains from a single sample sequenced in a study of T cells after yellow fever vaccination. TCRdb called the 5' RACE reads again in MiXCR, with one record for every CDR3 protein. The table has roughly 110,000 distinct CDR3 sequences, approximately 8.4% seen once. Here the sequenced sample was CD8+ T cells sorted from PBMCs, taken 45 days after the yellow fever booster vaccination. The receptors stem from a man aged 25 to 40 who received the YFV17D yellow fever vaccine.

This clonotype was observed many times. The CDR3 coding sequence is TGCGCCAGCAGCCCCGCGGTGGGCTATGACTACGAGCAGTACTTC. Its protein is CASSPAVGYDYEQYF. The chain is built from TRBV4-3 and TRBJ2-7; no firm D call. CDR3 size: 15 residues. The germline V and J ends were trimmed by 4 bases and 3 bases, with 16 bases remaining between them. Germline V gene data show CDR1 as LGHNA and CDR2 as YSLEER.

On this clonotype: A much larger clone differs by one base, so this may be a read error. The rearrangement uses TRBV21-1 and TRBJ2-1; the table calls TRBD2, which could not be checked here. TRBV21-1 has pseudogene status. This CDR3 contains 16 residues. CDR3 DNA sequence: TGTGCCAGCAGCCCGGTGACTATCGGGGCCTACAATGAGCAGTTCTTC. As protein: CASSPVTIGAYNEQFF.

This clonotype was seen at least ten times. This chain links TRBV11-2 with TRBJ2-7, with D possibly called TRBD1 or TRBD2 (6 bases each). This CDR3 has 13 amino acids. In germline, CDR1 is SGHAT, CDR2 FQNNGV. V was trimmed by 5 bases and J by 4 bases, leaving 12 bases between them. CDR3 amino acids: CASSVTGTYEQYF. In DNA, the CDR3 is TGTGCCAGCAGCGTAACAGGGACTTACGAGCAGTACTTC.

This clonotype has a handful of counts. The chain joins TRBV23-1 to TRBJ2-7; D gene uncertain. TRBV23-1 is an ORF; its function is uncertain. The CDR3 is 17 residues long. V dropped 1 base and J dropped 0 bases, with 16 bases sitting between them. CDR3 sequence reads: CASSQYLPRLSSYEQYF. CDR3 in DNA: TGCGCCAGCAGTCAATACCTCCCCAGACTCAGCTCCTACGAGCAGTACTTC.

This clonotype came up a few times. The chain is built from TRBV7-2 and TRBJ2-7; 12 bases are a match to TRBD1. The germline gives CDR1 SGHTA, CDR2 FQGNSA. The ends lost 6 bases at V and 5 bases at J; junction bases unmatched: 8. This CDR3 spans 15 amino acids. The chain's CDR3 is CASSFFGTGGHEQYF. CDR3 nucleotide sequence: TGTGCCAGCAGTTTTTTTGGGACAGGGGGCCACGAGCAGTACTTC.

There are many counts of this clonotype. The chain recombines TRBV29-1 with TRBJ2-2; 9 positions match TRBD2. Germline CDR1 reads SQVTM; CDR2 reads ANQGSEA. CDR3 size: 15 residues. V shed 1 base and J 6 bases; nucleotides not matched to a gene: 6. The DNA of the CDR3 is TGCAGCGTTGAAGGTCCTAGCGGGACTCCCGGGGAGCTGTTTTTT. Amino acids: CSVEGPSGTPGELFF.

To note about this clonotype: At one end, the junction sequence differs from germline, possibly due to a read error. CDR3 sequence (DNA): TGTGCCATCAGCCCTGGGCAGCTCTGTATCTCCTACGAGCAGTACTTC. Translating gives CAISPGQLCISYEQYF. The chain employs TRBV3-1 and TRBJ2-7; D unclear. CDR3 length equals 16 residues. The germline V gene has CDR1 LGHDT and CDR2 YNNKEL (reference sequence).

About this clonotype: Just one base apart from a much larger clone, this may be a read error. This rearrangement joins TRBV5-1 to TRBJ2-7, with a weak D call TRBD1 (5 bases). Germline V lookup: CDR1 SGHRS, CDR2 YFSETQ. The V end lost 2 bases, the J end lost 0 bases, and 9 bases lay between the germline ends. This CDR3 has 14 residues. CDR3 protein: CASSFRAPSYEQYF. CDR3 DNA sequence: TGCGCCAGCAGCTTCAGGGCTCCCTCCTACGAGCAGTACTTC.

To note about this clonotype: Since a much larger clone is just one base distant, this may be a read error. V and J are TRBV10-1 and TRBJ2-3; D remains ambiguous. This CDR3 has 14 amino acids. Germline V gene sequence: CDR1 WNHNN, CDR2 SYGVQD (reference sequence). The CDR3 sequence: CTSSSGSDTDTQYF. For the CDR3, the DNA is TGCACCAGCAGTTCTGGAAGTGATACAGATACGCAGTATTTT.

This clonotype was counted many times. The CDR3 DNA sequence: TGCGCCAGCAGCCAAGAAACCATCCCTGACAGGGGTGGAGAGACCCAGTACTTC. The encoded protein is CASSQETIPDRGGETQYF. The V gene is TRBV4-3, the J gene TRBJ2-5; 8 bases align to TRBD1. CDR1 is LGHNA and CDR2 is YSLEER in the germline V gene. V was clipped by 0 bases and J by 4 bases; unmatched bases: 13. The CDR3 consists of 18 residues.

This clonotype was observed at least ten times. The chain combines TRBV12-3 or TRBV12-4 with TRBJ2-1, with D maybe TRBD2 (6 bases). V gave up 5 bases and J gave up 2 bases, with 7 bases separating them. The CDR3 length is 13 residues. CDR3 coding DNA: TGTGCCAGCAGTCCTAGCGCCTACAATGAGCAGTTCTTC. Protein: CASSPSAYNEQFF.

The table lists this clonotype with a few counts. The rearrangement joins TRBV28 to TRBJ2-6; no reliable D call. The CDR3 is 17 amino acids. The germline V and J ends were trimmed by 5 bases and 1 base, with 15 bases remaining between them. Germline CDR1 reads MDHEN; CDR2 reads SYDVKM. Here the CDR3 DNA reads TGTGCCAGCAGTCTTCCCCGCGACCTGTCTGGGGCCAACGTCCTGACTTTC. Translating it yields CASSLPRDLSGANVLTF.

Only one count was recorded for this clonotype. This sequence joins TRBV4-2 and TRBJ1-2; D is unclear. With 10 bases removed from V and 4 bases from J, the gap between germline ends came to 19 bases. There are 14 residues in the CDR3. Germline V gene lookup returns CDR1 LGHNA and CDR2 YNFKEQ. As DNA, the CDR3 is TGTGCCATGGGCCCCGGGCAGACGCGCTATGGCTACACCTTC. Encoded protein: CAMGPGQTRYGYTF.

Concerning this clonotype: A clone one base away is much larger, so this may be a read error. The chain combines TRBV20-1 with TRBJ2-7, with 11 bases that match TRBD2. CDR3 size: 14 residues. From germline, CDR1 is DFQATT and CDR2 SNEGSKA (reference sequence). The V and J ends lost 6 bases and 4 bases, in that order; junction bases with no gene match: 8. Here the CDR3 reads CSAELAGARYEQYF. The CDR3 nucleotides are TGCAGTGCGGAACTAGCGGGAGCTCGGTACGAGCAGTACTTC.

This clonotype was seen ten or more times. The V and J genes are TRBV7-2 and TRBJ2-5; 10 positions match TRBD2. There are 15 residues in the CDR3. Trimming cost V 8 bases and J 9 bases; bases outside gene matches: 15. Per germline, CDR1 SGHTA and CDR2 FQGNSA. This chain's CDR3 is CASSWTSGPLGSQYF. The CDR3 DNA reads TGTGCCAGCTCGTGGACTAGCGGACCCCTAGGGTCCCAGTACTTC.

This clonotype appeared a few times. This chain joins TRBV11-2 and TRBJ2-2; either TRBD1 or TRBD2 may supply D (5 bases each). The CDR3 is 18 amino acids. Germline V gene sequence: CDR1 SGHAT, CDR2 FQNNGV. V lost 1 base, J lost 6 bases, and 21 bases lay in between. CDR3 residues: CASSLGLPGAPPAGELFF. The CDR3 DNA reads as TGTGCCAGCAGCTTAGGCCTCCCCGGGGCGCCCCCGGCCGGGGAGCTGTTTTTT.